The T cell receptor (beta chain) described here comes from a study of T-cell reconstitution after alpha-beta-depleted transplantation in children. During its preparation, the TCRbeta library received unique molecular identifiers. MiXCR was run by TCRdb on the PCR reads, yielding one entry per CDR3 protein. The top ten clones hold around 45% of a sample with fewer than 250,000 distinct CDR3 sequences, approximately 19% of them seen once. The ends were cut back, 4 bases at V and 5 bases at J, with 15 bases in the middle. CDR1 SGHKS and CDR2 YYEKEE come from the germline V gene (reference sequence). CDR3 length: 14 amino acids. For this clonotype: Antigen specificity is unknown.

General study points: At around two months after transplant, the alpha-beta T cells were reportedly derived from several hundred expanded clones that came from non-depleted graft cells. Counts and diversity of T cells one year after transplant came mostly from newly produced T cells.

The clonotype was recovered from a male patient between 2 and 9 years old who had a stem cell transplant for acute lymphoblastic leukemia, so the T cells may come from the graft donor. Sequenced here: PBMCs, mostly from graft donor cells, sampled 360 days after TCRalphabeta/CD19-depleted stem cell transplant. The V call is TRBV5-5, the J call TRBJ2-5; the D gene is possibly TRBD2 (6 bases). CDR3 nucleotides: TGTGCCAGCAGCATCGGGACTCCCCCCGAGACCCAGTACTTC. As protein: CASSIGTPPETQYF.